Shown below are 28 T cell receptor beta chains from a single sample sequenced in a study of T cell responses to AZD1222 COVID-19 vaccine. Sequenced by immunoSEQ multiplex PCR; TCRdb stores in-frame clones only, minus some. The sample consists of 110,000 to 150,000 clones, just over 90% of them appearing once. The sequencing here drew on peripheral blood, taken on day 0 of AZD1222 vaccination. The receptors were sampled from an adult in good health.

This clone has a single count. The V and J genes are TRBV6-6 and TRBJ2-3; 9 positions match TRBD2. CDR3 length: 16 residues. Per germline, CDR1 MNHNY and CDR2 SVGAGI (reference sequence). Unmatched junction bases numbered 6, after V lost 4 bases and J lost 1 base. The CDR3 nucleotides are TGTGCCAGCAGTTCCGCTAGCGGGGCCCGCACAGATACGCAGTATTTT. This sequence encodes CASSSASGARTDTQYF.

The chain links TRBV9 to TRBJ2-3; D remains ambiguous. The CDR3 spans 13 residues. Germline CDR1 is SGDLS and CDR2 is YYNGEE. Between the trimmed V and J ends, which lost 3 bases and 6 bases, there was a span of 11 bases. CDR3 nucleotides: TGTGCCAGCAGCGAAACGATCGGGGATACGCAGTATTTT. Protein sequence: CASSETIGDTQYF.

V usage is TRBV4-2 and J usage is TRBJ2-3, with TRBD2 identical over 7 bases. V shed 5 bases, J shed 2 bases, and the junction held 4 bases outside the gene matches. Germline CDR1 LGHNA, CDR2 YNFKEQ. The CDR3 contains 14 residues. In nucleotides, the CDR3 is TGTGCCAGCAGCGGACTAGGGAACACAGATACGCAGTATTTT. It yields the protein CASSGLGNTDTQYF.

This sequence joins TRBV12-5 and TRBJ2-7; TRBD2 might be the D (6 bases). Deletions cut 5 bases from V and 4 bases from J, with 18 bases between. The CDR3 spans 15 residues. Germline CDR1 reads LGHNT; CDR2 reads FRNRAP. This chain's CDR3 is CASGPGQPGVYEQYF. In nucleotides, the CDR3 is TGTGCTAGTGGTCCAGGGCAGCCGGGGGTTTACGAGCAGTACTTC.

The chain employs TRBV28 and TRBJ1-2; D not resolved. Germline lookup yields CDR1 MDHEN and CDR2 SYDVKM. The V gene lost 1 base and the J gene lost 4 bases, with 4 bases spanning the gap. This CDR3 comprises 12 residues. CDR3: CASSLLLYGYTF. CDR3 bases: TGTGCCAGCAGTTTATTGCTCTATGGCTACACCTTC.

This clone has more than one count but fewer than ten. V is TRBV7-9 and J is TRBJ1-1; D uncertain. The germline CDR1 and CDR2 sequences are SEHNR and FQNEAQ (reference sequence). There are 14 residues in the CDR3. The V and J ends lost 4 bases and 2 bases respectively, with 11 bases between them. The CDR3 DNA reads TGTGCCAGCAGCTCTCCACCAAGTAACACTGAAGCTTTCTTT. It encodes CASSSPPSNTEAFF.

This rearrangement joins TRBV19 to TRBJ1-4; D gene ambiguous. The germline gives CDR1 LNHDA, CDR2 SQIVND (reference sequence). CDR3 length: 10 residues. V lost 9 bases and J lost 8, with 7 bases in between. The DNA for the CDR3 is TGTGCCAGCGAAAACGAAAAACTGTTTTTT. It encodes CASENEKLFF.

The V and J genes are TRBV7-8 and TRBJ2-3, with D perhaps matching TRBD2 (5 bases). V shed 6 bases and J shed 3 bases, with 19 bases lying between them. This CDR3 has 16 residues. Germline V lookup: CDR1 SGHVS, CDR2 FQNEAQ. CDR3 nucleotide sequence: TGTGCCAGCAGTCTATCTAGCCTACTAGGTACAGATACGCAGTATTTT. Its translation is CASSLSSLLGTDTQYF.

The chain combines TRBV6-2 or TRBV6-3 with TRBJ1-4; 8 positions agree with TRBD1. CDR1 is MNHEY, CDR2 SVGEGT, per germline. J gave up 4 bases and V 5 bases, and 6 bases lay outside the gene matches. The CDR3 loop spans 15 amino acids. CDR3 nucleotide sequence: TGTGCCAGCAGTGACCTGGACAGGGATAATGAAAAACTGTTTTTT. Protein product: CASSDLDRDNEKLFF.

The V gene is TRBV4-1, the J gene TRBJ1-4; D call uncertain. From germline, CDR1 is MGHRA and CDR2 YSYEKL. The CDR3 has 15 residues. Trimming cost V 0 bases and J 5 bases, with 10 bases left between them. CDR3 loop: CASSQESNPNEKLFF. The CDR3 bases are TGCGCCAGCAGCCAAGAAAGCAACCCCAATGAAAAACTGTTTTTT.

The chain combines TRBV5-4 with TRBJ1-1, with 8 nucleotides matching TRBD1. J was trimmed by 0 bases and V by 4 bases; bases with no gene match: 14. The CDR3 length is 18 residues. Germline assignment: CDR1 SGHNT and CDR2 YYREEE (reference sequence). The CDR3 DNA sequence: TGTGCCAGCAGCCCCATCCCGGGGACAGGAGACATGAACACTGAAGCTTTCTTT. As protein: CASSPIPGTGDMNTEAFF.

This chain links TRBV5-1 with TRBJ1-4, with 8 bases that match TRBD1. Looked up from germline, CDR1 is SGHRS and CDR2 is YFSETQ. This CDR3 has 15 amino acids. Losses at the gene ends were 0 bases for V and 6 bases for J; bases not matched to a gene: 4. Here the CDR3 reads CASSLGQGAYEKLFF. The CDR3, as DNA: TGCGCCAGCAGCTTGGGGCAGGGGGCGTATGAAAAACTGTTTTTT.

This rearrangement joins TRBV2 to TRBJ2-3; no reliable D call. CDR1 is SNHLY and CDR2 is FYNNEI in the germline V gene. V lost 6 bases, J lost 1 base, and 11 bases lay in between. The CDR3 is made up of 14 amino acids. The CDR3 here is CASRSTGGTDTQYF. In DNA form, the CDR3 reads TGTGCCAGCAGGAGTACTGGGGGCACAGATACGCAGTATTTT.

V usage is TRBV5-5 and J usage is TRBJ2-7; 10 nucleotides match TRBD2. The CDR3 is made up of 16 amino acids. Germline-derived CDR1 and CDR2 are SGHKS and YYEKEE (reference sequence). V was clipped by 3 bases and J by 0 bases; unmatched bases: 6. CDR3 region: CASSWTGTSVSYEQYF. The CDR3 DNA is TGTGCCAGCAGCTGGACCGGGACTAGCGTCTCCTACGAGCAGTACTTC.

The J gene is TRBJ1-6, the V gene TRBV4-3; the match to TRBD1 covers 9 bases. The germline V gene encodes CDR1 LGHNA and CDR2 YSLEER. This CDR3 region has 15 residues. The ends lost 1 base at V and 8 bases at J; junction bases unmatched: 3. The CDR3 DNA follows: TGCGCCAGCAGCCAAGTTCGGGACAGGGATTCACCCCTCCACTTT. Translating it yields CASSQVRDRDSPLHF.

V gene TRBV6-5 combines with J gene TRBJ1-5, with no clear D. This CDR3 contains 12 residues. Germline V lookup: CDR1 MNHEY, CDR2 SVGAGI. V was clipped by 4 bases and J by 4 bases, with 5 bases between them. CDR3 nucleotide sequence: TGTGCCAGCAGTTCCCCTAATCAGCCCCAGCATTTT. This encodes CASSSPNQPQHF.

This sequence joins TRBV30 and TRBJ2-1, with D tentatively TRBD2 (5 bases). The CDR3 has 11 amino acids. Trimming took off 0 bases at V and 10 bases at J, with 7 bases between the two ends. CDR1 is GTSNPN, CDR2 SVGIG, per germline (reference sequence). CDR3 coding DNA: TGTGCCTGGAGTGTAAGCGGAGAGCAGTTCTTC. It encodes CAWSVSGEQFF.

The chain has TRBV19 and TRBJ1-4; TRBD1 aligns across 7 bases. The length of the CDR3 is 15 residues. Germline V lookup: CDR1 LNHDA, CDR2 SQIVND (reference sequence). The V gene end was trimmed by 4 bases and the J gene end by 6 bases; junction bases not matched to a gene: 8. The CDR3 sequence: CASSTPGRGDEKLFF. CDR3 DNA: TGTGCCAGTAGTACCCCGGGCAGGGGGGATGAAAAACTGTTTTTT.

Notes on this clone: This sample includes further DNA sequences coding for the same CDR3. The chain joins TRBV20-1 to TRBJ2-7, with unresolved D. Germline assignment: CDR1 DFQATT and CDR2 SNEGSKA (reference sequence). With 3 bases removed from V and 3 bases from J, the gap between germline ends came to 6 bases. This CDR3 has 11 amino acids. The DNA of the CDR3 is TGCAGTGCTAGGGCCAGCTACGAGCAGTACTTC. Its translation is CSARASYEQYF.

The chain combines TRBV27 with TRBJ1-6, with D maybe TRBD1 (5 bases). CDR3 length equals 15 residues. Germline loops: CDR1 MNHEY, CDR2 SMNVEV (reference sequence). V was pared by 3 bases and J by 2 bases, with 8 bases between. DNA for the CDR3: TGTGCCAGCAGTTTCAGGGACCCCTATAATTCACCCCTCCACTTT. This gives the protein CASSFRDPYNSPLHF.

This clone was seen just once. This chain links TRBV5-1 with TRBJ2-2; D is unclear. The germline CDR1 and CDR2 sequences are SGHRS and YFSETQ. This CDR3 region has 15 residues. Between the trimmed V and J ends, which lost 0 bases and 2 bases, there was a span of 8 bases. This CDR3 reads CASSLGMTNTGELFF. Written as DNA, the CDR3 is TGCGCCAGCAGCTTGGGTATGACCAACACCGGGGAGCTGTTTTTT.

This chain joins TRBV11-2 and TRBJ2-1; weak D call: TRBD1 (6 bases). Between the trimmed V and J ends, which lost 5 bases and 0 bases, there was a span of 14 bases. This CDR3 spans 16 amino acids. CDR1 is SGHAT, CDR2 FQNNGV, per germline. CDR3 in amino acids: CASSRVGGASYNEQFF. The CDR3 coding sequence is TGTGCCAGCAGCCGGGTAGGGGGTGCCTCCTACAATGAGCAGTTCTTC.

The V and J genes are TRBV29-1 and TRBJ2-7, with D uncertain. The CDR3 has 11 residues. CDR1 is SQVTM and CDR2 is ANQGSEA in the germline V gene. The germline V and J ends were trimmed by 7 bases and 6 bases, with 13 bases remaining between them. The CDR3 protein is CSGENVGEQYF. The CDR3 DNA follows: TGCAGCGGGGAAAATGTGGGCGAGCAGTACTTC.

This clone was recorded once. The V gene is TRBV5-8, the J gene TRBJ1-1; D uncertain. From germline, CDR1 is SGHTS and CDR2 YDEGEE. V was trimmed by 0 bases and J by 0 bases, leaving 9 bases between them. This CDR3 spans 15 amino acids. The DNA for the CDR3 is TGTGCCAGCAGCTTGGACAGATTCATGAACACTGAAGCTTTCTTT. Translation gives CASSLDRFMNTEAFF.

DNA for the CDR3: TGCGCCAGCAGCCTGAGAGAGGCAAATCAGCCCCAGCATTTT. Protein product: CASSLREANQPQHF. The gene calls are TRBV4-1 and TRBJ1-5; no clear D gene. CDR3 length: 14 residues. Germline CDR1 is MGHRA and CDR2 is YSYEKL. Trimming pared 4 bases from V and 4 bases from J, leaving 11 bases between.

The CDR3 DNA reads TGTGCCAGCAGCTTATTGTTCCTACAGGGCAATCAGCCCCAGCATTTT. Its protein is CASSLLFLQGNQPQHF. V usage is TRBV7-9 and J usage is TRBJ1-5, with D maybe TRBD1 (5 bases). This CDR3 has 16 amino acids. Trimming shortened V by 2 bases and J by 2 bases, and 13 bases separated the two germline ends. Germline assignment: CDR1 SEHNR and CDR2 FQNEAQ (reference sequence).

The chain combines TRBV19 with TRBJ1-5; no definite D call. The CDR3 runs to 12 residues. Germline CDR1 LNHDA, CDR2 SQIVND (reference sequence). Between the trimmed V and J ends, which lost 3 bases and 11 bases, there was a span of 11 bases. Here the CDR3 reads CASSMGKWAQHF. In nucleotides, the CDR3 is TGTGCCAGTAGTATGGGAAAATGGGCCCAGCATTTT. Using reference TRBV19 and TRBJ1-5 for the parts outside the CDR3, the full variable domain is DGGITQSPKYLFRKEGQNVTLSCEQNLNHDAMYWYRQDPGQGLRLIYYSQIVNDFQKGDIAEGYSVSREKKESFPLTVTSAQKNPTAFYLCASSMGKWAQHFGDGTRLSIL.

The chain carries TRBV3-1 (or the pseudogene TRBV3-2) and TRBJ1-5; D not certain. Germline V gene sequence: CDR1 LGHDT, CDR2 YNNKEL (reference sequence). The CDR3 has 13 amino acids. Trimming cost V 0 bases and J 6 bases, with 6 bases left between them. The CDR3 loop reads CASSQDRAQPQHF. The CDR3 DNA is TGTGCCAGCAGCCAAGATCGGGCTCAGCCCCAGCATTTT.